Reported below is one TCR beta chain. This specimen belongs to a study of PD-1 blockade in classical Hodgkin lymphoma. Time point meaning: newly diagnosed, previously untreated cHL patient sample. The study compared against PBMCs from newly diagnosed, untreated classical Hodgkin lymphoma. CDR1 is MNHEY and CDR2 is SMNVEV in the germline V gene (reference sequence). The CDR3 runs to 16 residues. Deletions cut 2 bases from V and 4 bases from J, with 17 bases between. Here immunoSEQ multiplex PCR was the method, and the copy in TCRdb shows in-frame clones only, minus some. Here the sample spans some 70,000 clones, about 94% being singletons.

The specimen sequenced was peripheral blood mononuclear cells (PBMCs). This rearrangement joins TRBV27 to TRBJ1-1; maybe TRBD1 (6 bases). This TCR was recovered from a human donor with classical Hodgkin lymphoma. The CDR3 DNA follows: TGTGCCAGCAGTTTAGACGCAGGGGCGGGTCGCACTGAAGCTTTCTTT. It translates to CASSLDAGAGRTEAFF.